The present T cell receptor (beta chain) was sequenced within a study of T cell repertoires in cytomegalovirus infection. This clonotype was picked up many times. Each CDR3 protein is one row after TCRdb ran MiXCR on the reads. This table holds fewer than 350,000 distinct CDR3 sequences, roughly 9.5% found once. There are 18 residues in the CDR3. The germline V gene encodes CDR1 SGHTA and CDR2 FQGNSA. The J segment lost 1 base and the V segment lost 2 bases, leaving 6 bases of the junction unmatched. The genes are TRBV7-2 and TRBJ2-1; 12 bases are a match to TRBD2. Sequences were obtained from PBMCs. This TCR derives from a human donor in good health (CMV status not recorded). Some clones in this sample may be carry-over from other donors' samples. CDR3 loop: CASSLLRLAGDSYNEQFF. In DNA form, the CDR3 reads TGTGCCAGCAGCTTATTAAGACTAGCGGGGGATTCCTACAATGAGCAGTTCTTC.